This is a list of T cell receptor beta chains from one sample in a study of regulatory T cells in long-lasting Graves disease. TCRdb re-derived calls from the multiplex PCR reads in MiXCR, one entry per CDR3 protein. The sample holds about 430,000 distinct CDR3 sequences, 20% to 25% seen once. Sequencing was performed on peripheral blood mononuclear cells (PBMCs), taken when the disease was refractory, from a patient treated with antithyroid drugs. Every receptor here comes from a female donor with Graves disease. The CDR3 runs from the conserved cysteine through the conserved F or W. The D gene is left open where the match is weak. Expanded clones are given a class, and other clones once, few, many or no size at all.

>many|-|TRBJ2-2|TRBV6-1
TGTGCCAGCAGTGAATCCCCTTATGTAGGGTCTGGCACCGGGGAGCTGTTTTTT
CASSESPYVGSGTGELFF
>-|-|TRBJ2-3|TRBV3-1
TGTGCCAGCAGCCAAGATCCAGGGTCCGGTACGCAGTATTTT
CASSQDPGSGTQYF
>-|-|TRBJ2-5|TRBV5-1
TGCGCCAGCAGCACCCGGCAGGGCTTTGGAGAGACCCAGTACTTC
CASSTRQGFGETQYF
>few|-|TRBJ2-7|TRBV20-1
TGCAGTGCTGCGTGGGGGGCGGACGACTACGAGCAGTACTTC
CSAAWGADDYEQYF
>many|-|TRBJ1-1|TRBV10-3
TGTGCCATCGGCAGGAACACTGAAGCTTTCTTT
CAIGRNTEAFF
>many|-|TRBJ1-2|TRBV20-1
TGCAGTGCTAGAGATACCGACTATCGGGCTTATGGCTACACCTTC
CSARDTDYRAYGYTF
>many|-|TRBJ2-2|TRBV28
TGTGCCAGCACGGACGCCGGGGAGCTGTTTTTT
CASTDAGELFF
>many|-|TRBJ1-1|TRBV6-1
TGTGCCAGCAGTCCACAGGACACTGAAGCTTTCTTT
CASSPQDTEAFF
>-|-|TRBJ1-2|TRBV14
TGTGCCAGCAGCCAAGATATGACAGCCTATGGCTACACCTTC
CASSQDMTAYGYTF
>-|TRBD2|TRBJ2-5|TRBV7-8
TGTGCCAGCAGCTTAGACAGACTAGCGGGAGTAGGAGAGACCCAGTACTTC
CASSLDRLAGVGETQYF
>many|-|TRBJ2-7|TRBV10-3
TGTGCCATCGGCGGTGGGGGGGCTCGGAACGAGCAGTACTTC
CAIGGGGARNEQYF
>many|TRBD1|TRBJ1-1|TRBV28
TGTGCCAGCAGAGAATACGGAAAGGGGGCGCTTATGAACACTGAAGCTTTCTTT
CASREYGKGALMNTEAFF
>-|-|TRBJ2-7|TRBV10-3
TGTGCCATTTCCTCTCGCGGCTACGAGCAGTACTTC
CAISSRGYEQYF
>-|TRBD1|TRBJ1-5|TRBV7-9
TGTGCCAGCAGCTTTAGTTCAACCGGGACAGAGGGTTCCTTCAATCAGCCCCAGCATTTT
CASSFSSTGTEGSFNQPQHF
>many|-|TRBJ2-2|TRBV27
TGTGCCAGCAGTTTTGGGTCAGGGAGAGTCCCCGGGGAGCTGTTTTTT
CASSFGSGRVPGELFF
>many|-|TRBJ2-5|TRBV20-1
TGCAGTGCTAGCGGGAATAAAGCGCTCGGGGTGCTCCAGTACTTC
CSASGNKALGVLQYF
>-|-|TRBJ1-1|TRBV6-1
TGTGCCAGCAGCCGCCCTGGCCCCAACGGGGGCACTGAAGCTTTCTTT
CASSRPGPNGGTEAFF
>many|TRBD1|TRBJ1-1|TRBV29-1
TGCAGCGCCCGACAGGGAGGGAACACTGAAGCTTTCTTT
CSARQGGNTEAFF
>many|-|TRBJ1-2|TRBV10-3
TGTGCCATCAGGCTCCGGGACGGGGACTATGGCTACACCTTC
CAIRLRDGDYGYTF
>many|TRBD2|TRBJ2-7|TRBV28
TGTGCCAGCAGTTCCTCTAGCGGGAGTGGCCACGAGCAGTACTTC
CASSSSSGSGHEQYF
>-|-|TRBJ2-7|TRBV10-2
TGCGCCAGCAGTGATACAGGGTCCTACGAGCAGTACTTC
CASSDTGSYEQYF
>many|-|TRBJ1-2|TRBV2
TGTGCCAGCAGAGACGGGGGTAGGGACTATGGCTACACCTTC
CASRDGGRDYGYTF
>few|TRBD2|TRBJ2-5|TRBV5-1
TGCGCCAGCAGCTTTTCGACTAGCGGGGGCCTGTACCAAGAGACCCAGTACTTC
CASSFSTSGGLYQETQYF
>-|-|TRBJ2-5|TRBV20-1
TGCAGTGCTCCTCTGGGGGAGACCCAGTACTTC
CSAPLGETQYF
>few|-|TRBJ2-2|TRBV20-1
TGCAGTGCTAGAGATCTGGGCACCGGGGAGCTGTTTTTT
CSARDLGTGELFF
>-|-|TRBJ2-7|TRBV27
TGTGCCAGCAGTTTTGGGGGGCTAAACGAGCAGTACTTC
CASSFGGLNEQYF
>-|-|TRBJ2-3|TRBV5-1
TGCGCCAGCAGCTTTGGGAGCCCAGATACGCAGTATTTT
CASSFGSPDTQYF
>-|-|TRBJ2-4|TRBV27
TGTGCCAGCGCCCTTAGAGGCAGGGGGGACATTCAGTACTTC
CASALRGRGDIQYF
>-|-|TRBJ1-5|TRBV27
TGTGCCAGCAGCTTTGGGGAGAGGCAGCCCCAGCATTTT
CASSFGERQPQHF
>many|TRBD1|TRBJ1-2|TRBV28
TGTGCCAGCAGTAGCGGACAGGGGGCGCTGAACTATGGCTACACCTTC
CASSSGQGALNYGYTF
>few|TRBD1|TRBJ1-2|TRBV6-4
TGTGCCAGCAGTGCCTCCACAGGGGGCGGTTATGGCTACACCTTC
CASSASTGGGYGYTF
>-|-|TRBJ1-6|TRBV20-1
TGCAGTGCAAAGGGGACGGCGGGCAATTCACCCCTCCACTTT
CSAKGTAGNSPLHF
>few|TRBD2|TRBJ2-7|TRBV9
TGTGCCAGCAGCCCTCGAAATAGCGGGAGTACTAACGAGCAGTACTTC
CASSPRNSGSTNEQYF
>many|-|TRBJ2-2|TRBV7-9
TGTGCCAGCAGTACTGGACAGTTTACGAACACCGGGGAGCTGTTTTTT
CASSTGQFTNTGELFF
>few|-|TRBJ2-7|TRBV12-3/TRBV12-4
TGTGCCAGCAGCCCAAATACAGGGATTCCCTACGAGCAGTACTTC
CASSPNTGIPYEQYF
>many|-|TRBJ2-2|TRBV2
TGTGCCAGCAGTGAAGTGGGGGAAATGAACACCGGGGAGCTGTTTTTT
CASSEVGEMNTGELFF
>few|-|TRBJ1-1|TRBV20-1
TGCAGTGCTAGAGTGATGGCTGCCCTCATGAACACTGAAGCTTTCTTT
CSARVMAALMNTEAFF
>-|-|TRBJ2-6|TRBV7-9
TGTGCCATCGAGGGCGGAGGGGCCAACGTCCTGACTTTC
CAIEGGGANVLTF
>many|TRBD1|TRBJ1-1|TRBV28
TGTGCCAGCAGAGGCTCGGGACAGGCAAACACTGAAGCTTTCTTT
CASRGSGQANTEAFF
>-|-|TRBJ2-7|TRBV20-1
TGCAGTGCTAGCCGGACGGCCTCCTACGAGCAGTACTTC
CSASRTASYEQYF
>-|-|TRBJ2-7|TRBV30
TGTGCCTGGAGCTTACCAACAGGCTACGAGCAGTACTTC
CAWSLPTGYEQYF
>once|TRBD2|TRBJ2-7|TRBV28
TGTGCCAGCAGTTCCCGACTAGCGGGAGGGGACTACGAGCAGTACTTC
CASSSRLAGGDYEQYF
>many|-|TRBJ2-7|TRBV12-3/TRBV12-4
TGTGCCAGCAGTTCCCAGGGGTTGGGCGAGCAGTACTTC
CASSSQGLGEQYF
>few|-|TRBJ2-4|TRBV7-2
TGTGCCAGCAGCCCACCTCGGGTGGGAGCCAAAAACATTCAGTACTTC
CASSPPRVGAKNIQYF
>-|TRBD1|TRBJ2-5|TRBV19
TGTGCCAGTAGTGGGACAGGAGAAGAGACCCAGTACTTC
CASSGTGEETQYF
>many|-|TRBJ1-2|TRBV2
TGTGCCAGCAGTGGGGGGACCCAACAGGGCGCTACCTCTAACTATGGCTACACCTTC
CASSGGTQQGATSNYGYTF
>many|-|TRBJ2-7|TRBV5-4
TGTGCCAGCAGCTTGGGGGGGCTATGGGGAGCCGAGCAGTACTTC
CASSLGGLWGAEQYF
>many|-|TRBJ1-2|TRBV7-8
TGTGCCAGCAGCCCCGATGAGACCTATGGCTACACCTTC
CASSPDETYGYTF
>-|TRBD2|TRBJ2-1|TRBV11-2
TGTGCCAGCAGCTTTCCTAGCGGGACCTACAATGAGCAGTTCTTC
CASSFPSGTYNEQFF
>many|TRBD1|TRBJ2-2|TRBV6-5
TGTGCCAGCAGTTATATCCAGGGGGCTGAGGTCGGGGAGCTGTTTTTT
CASSYIQGAEVGELFF
>many|-|TRBJ1-2|TRBV28
TGTGCCAGCAGTGCTATACAGGGTCTGATCTATGGCTACACCTTC
CASSAIQGLIYGYTF
>few|-|TRBJ1-4|TRBV30
TGTGCCTGGAGTGTACTAGGGACAACTAATGAAAAACTGTTTTTT
CAWSVLGTTNEKLFF
>few|TRBD2|TRBJ2-7|TRBV13
TGTGCCAGCAGCTCCCCCCCCCGGGGTAGCGGGAGGGGAGAGCAGTACTTC
CASSSPPRGSGRGEQYF
>few|-|TRBJ2-7|TRBV30
TGTGCCTGGAGTTCCCCCCTGGGCGAGCAGTACTTC
CAWSSPLGEQYF
>many|-|TRBJ1-5|TRBV28
TGTGCCAGCAACCAGGGCAGGGCAGCCCAGCATTTT
CASNQGRAAQHF